This T cell receptor beta chain was sequenced in a study of OX40 agonist ivuxolimab in advanced cancers. Clones were read by immunoSEQ multiplex PCR, and TCRdb kept only the in-frame ones, dropping some. Found here are tens of thousands of clones, roughly nine tenths of them singletons; the top ten hold more than 2%. Study results and limitations: There was clonal expansion of CD4+ and CD8+ blood T cells by week 6 at 0.1 to 3.0 mg/kg. CD8+ T cells were the subset that, on average, had more expanded clones than CD4+.

Of note for this clone: Its antigen is not known.

Autoimmune disease history or systemic immunosuppression led to patients being barred. Blood specimens came from baseline, cycle 4 day 1, and cycle 7 day 1. The CDR3 runs 16 residues. Germline assignment: CDR1 MNHNS and CDR2 SASEGT. The V gene lost 2 bases and the J gene lost 0 bases, with 14 bases spanning the gap. Sequencing used CD4+ or CD8+ T cells sorted from blood, obtained in a trial of the OX40 agonist ivuxolimab. V and J are TRBV6-1 and TRBJ2-7, with D maybe TRBD2 (5 bases). This clonotype was sampled from an adult with an advanced solid tumor such as melanoma, head and neck, liver or kidney cancer. The CDR3 DNA sequence: TGTGCCAGCAGTGAACCGGAGGCGGCCGGCTCCTACGAGCAGTACTTC. The encoded protein is CASSEPEAAGSYEQYF.